This TCR beta chain was identified in a study of beta chain features in type 1 diabetes (dated by TCRdb to the late 2010s). Study-level background: No differences in mean age, gender distribution, total cell number or subset yield were found between patients and healthy donors. A total of 85 million to 140 million sorted cells were examined across all samples, and a strong correlation was observed between cell number per subset and RNA yield. The study compared TCRB repertoires of sorted circulating CD4+ T cell subsets between recently diagnosed type 1 diabetes patients and matched healthy donors. Naive and central memory subsets were obtained from all 30 or so donors, but regulatory and stem cell-like memory subsets were isolated from only 8 patients and about 8 healthy donors.

The paper as a whole reports these results and caveats: Naive, central memory and regulatory TCRB repertoires appeared to be more alike among patients than among healthy donors. Only small numbers of individuals were included in the HLA sub-analyses, which left unresolved whether HLA type had any influence on TCRB rearrangement. At VDJ recombination sites, patients with type 1 diabetes made fewer insertions and deleted more nucleotides, a pattern implying thymic rearrangement abnormalities. Because cDNA rather than genomic DNA was sequenced, highly expressing activated cells could have been over-represented, although no difference in activation and CD3 levels was found between groups. PCR might favor shorter templates, but patient and control samples were amplified and corrected together, so any skew would affect both groups equally. In all four CD4+ subsets, TCRB CDR3 length was moderately but significantly shorter in type 1 diabetes patients.

The CDR3 measures 15 amino acids from cysteine to phenylalanine. Just the 45-base CDR3 DNA is kept, in frame starting at base 1. Sequences MNHEY (CDR1) and SVGAGI (CDR2) are obtained from the germline V gene. Here V drops 4 bases and J drops 5 bases, and the junction holds 6 bases not matched to any gene. The entire amount of isolated RNA was reverse transcribed using the High Capacity cDNA Reverse Transcription Kit, so the sequenced TCRB transcripts were expressed ones. Naive, central memory and regulatory T cell samples underwent deep immunoSEQ sequencing, averaging roughly 3.4 million total reads per sample. Sorted cells were lysed in RLT buffer, and RNA was extracted using DNase-treated RNeasy Micro or Mini kits according to cell number. To prevent cross-contamination, each cell subset was processed individually, whereas patient and healthy donor samples were processed jointly. TCRB sequences were amplified from cDNA with the immunoSEQ multiplex PCR, producing 87-bp fragments spanning the CDR3 region. Sequencing of the amplicons was performed on the Illumina HiSeq platform. Under the source paper's analysis protocol: Synthetic template baselines were used to correct PCR bias computationally, reads within Hamming distance 2 were collapsed, and singletons that could not be merged were discarded. Reads were aligned against IMGT so that V, D and J genes, CDR3 length and insertions or deletions at six rearrangement sites could be assigned. Clonotype counts were normalized to sorted cell number within each subset before computing true diversity and Gini coefficients with the tcR R package. Repertoire sharing was quantified using the overlap coefficient calculated on TCRB nucleotide sequences. Out-of-frame TCRB sequences from naive cells were analyzed as a proxy for the pre-selection repertoire. TCRdb limited this immuneACCESS table to in-frame rearrangements with V and J called. A share of clones is missing; checked studies link under half to unresolved V genes, and the rest is unexplained. V and J calls and clone size are copied from that table; D and trimming were computed from the DNA. A total of under 400,000 clones appear in this sample, 15% to 20% of them only once. The ten largest clones capture 0.044% of the sample.

Regarding this clone: This clone's antigen is unknown. No qualities accompany the bases; no much larger clone lies one base away.

Each donor gave one peripheral blood draw, roughly 110 mL on average, collected into heparinised tubes. A BD FACSAria II was used to sort naive, central memory, regulatory and stem cell-like memory CD4+ T cells with a panel that included CD45RO, CCR7, CD25, CD127, CD95 and CD27. A purity above 95% was achieved for all sorted populations. PBMCs were isolated immediately by Lymphoprep density gradient centrifugation and stained directly without culture. To minimize batch effects, samples were stained and sorted in pairs, one healthy donor with one patient per experiment. The clonotype originates from a woman aged 18 to 35 in good health. The sample consisted of naive CD4+ T cells from blood. The cell subset or site label here, explained by the study, means: true naive CD4+ T cells. The chain is assembled from TRBV6-5 and TRBJ2-5, and TRBD2 aligns with 11 junction nucleotides. The DNA sequence is TGTGCCAGCAGTTCTAGCGGGAGGAGTTGGGAGACCCAGTACTTC. Its translation reads: CASSSSGRSWETQYF.